This TCR beta chain derives from a study of T cells expressing NK-cell markers. On the study more broadly: Sorted CD3+CD56-NKG2C+, CD3+CD56+NKG2C+ and CD3+CD56+NKG2C- T cells supplied the TCR beta repertoires. Eight donors were sequenced, seven testing HCMV-seropositive and one testing seronegative. Findings and caveats of the study: The CD3+CD56-NKG2C+ fraction of several donors was also led by these clonotypes.

5'RACE template switching with UMIs generated TCR beta cDNA. TCRdb re-called the 5' RACE reads; one entry per CDR3 protein, DNA not given. The sample totals approximately 550,000 distinct CDR3 sequences; its top ten clones hold roughly 3.5%. The CDR3 spans 14 residues. The V gene's germline CDR1 is SGHRS and CDR2 YFSETQ. Note on this clonotype: Its target is not known.

The receptor comes from a man younger than 35 in good health. Sequencing was carried out using blood T cells: a sorted CD56 or NKG2C T cell subset, CD4+ or CD8+ T cells, or bulk PBMC T cells (not recorded which). The chain employs TRBV5-1 and TRBJ1-6; the D call from TCRdb, TRBD1, cannot be confirmed without DNA. CDR3 in amino acids: CASSSDRGESPLHF.